A selection of T cell receptor beta chains follows, all from one sample in a study of CD8 T cells in Susac syndrome. TCRdb re-analysed the immunoSEQ multiplex PCR reads in MiXCR, keeping a single row per CDR3 protein. The sample has 15,000 to 20,000 distinct CDR3 sequences; around 95% are singletons. Sequenced sample: CD8+ T cells from PBMCs. These receptor sequences come from a human donor in good health. CDR3s include the opening cysteine and the closing phenylalanine or tryptophan. The D gene is left open where the match is weak. A clone size is listed for some rows: how often the clone was seen (once, few, many), or a class if it is expanded.

d_call,j_call,v_call,clone_size,cdr3_aa,cdr3_nt
.,TRBJ1-5,TRBV19,.,CASTYTDSFDQPQHF,TGTGCCAGTACCTATACGGACAGTTTCGATCAGCCCCAGCATTTT
.,TRBJ2-3,TRBV7-6,.,CASSLGTGSTDTQYF,TGTGCCAGCAGCTTAGGAACGGGAAGCACAGATACGCAGTATTTT
.,TRBJ2-1,TRBV5-3,.,CARSLVIQWPSNEQFF,TGTGCCAGAAGCTTGGTGATCCAGTGGCCTTCCAATGAGCAGTTCTTC
.,TRBJ2-7,TRBV27,.,CASSFHGAYEQYF,TGTGCCAGCAGTTTTCATGGGGCCTACGAGCAGTACTTC
.,TRBJ2-7,TRBV7-9,few,CASSLGRDHEQYF,TGTGCCAGCAGCTTAGGCAGGGACCACGAGCAGTACTTC
TRBD2,TRBJ2-1,TRBV2,.,CASSDLGGLAGGFF,TGTGCCAGCAGTGACCTCGGTGGCCTAGCGGGAGGGTTCTTC
.,TRBJ2-3,TRBV27,.,CASSLIGGTQYF,TGTGCCAGCAGTTTAATAGGGGGGACGCAGTATTTT
TRBD2,TRBJ2-7,TRBV16,.,CASSPPGGLFYEQYF,TGTGCCAGCAGCCCACCTGGGGGACTATTCTACGAGCAGTACTTC
.,TRBJ2-7,TRBV2,.,CASSLEEWAEQYF,TGTGCCAGCAGTCTGGAAGAATGGGCCGAGCAGTACTTC
TRBD1,TRBJ2-3,TRBV9,.,CASSDGQGLDTQYF,TGTGCCAGCAGCGATGGACAGGGTTTGGATACGCAGTATTTT
TRBD1,TRBJ2-4,TRBV7-9,.,CASSHSDRGTKNIQYF,TGTGCCAGCAGCCATTCGGACAGGGGGACAAAAAACATTCAGTACTTC
.,TRBJ2-1,TRBV10-3,.,CAISEPFHHNEQFF,TGTGCCATCAGTGAGCCCTTTCATCACAATGAGCAGTTCTTC
TRBD2,TRBJ2-3,TRBV28,.,CASSLNVVTGGPGDTQYF,TGTGCCAGCAGTTTAAATGTTGTGACGGGAGGGCCGGGAGATACGCAGTATTTT
.,TRBJ2-5,TRBV2,.,CASSEALRGRGETQYF,TGTGCCAGCAGTGAAGCGCTTCGAGGAAGGGGGGAGACCCAGTACTTC
.,TRBJ2-3,TRBV27,.,CASSYEGVKDTQYF,TGTGCCAGCAGTTATGAGGGAGTGAAAGATACGCAGTATTTT
.,TRBJ2-1,TRBV4-3,.,CASSPLAGTGNEQFF,TGCGCCAGCAGCCCTCTGGCAGGGACTGGGAATGAGCAGTTCTTC
TRBD1,TRBJ2-7,TRBV28,.,CASSPDRGSYEQYF,TGTGCCAGCAGCCCGGACAGGGGATCGTACGAGCAGTACTTC